This T cell receptor beta chain was sequenced for a study of T cells in lung cancer brain metastases. This CDR3 comprises 15 residues. Germline lookup yields CDR1 SGHNT and CDR2 YENEEA. V was pared by 5 bases and J by 6 bases, with 11 bases of the junction left unmatched. General study results and limits: Few clones were shared between paired lesions (mean Morisita around 0.21); most were lesion-specific.

To note about this clone: Antigen specificity is unknown.

This table comes from immunoSEQ multiplex PCR, and its TCRdb copy is limited to in-frame clones, with some not included. The data show 770 or so clones, more than 70% seen once. This chain uses TRBV11-3 with TRBJ2-7; TRBD1 matches 9 bases. Specimen: tumor tissue from a brain metastasis. The sequence came from a man aged 65 to 85 with non-small cell lung cancer that had spread to the brain. For the CDR3, the DNA is TGTGCCAGCAGCCCCCCCGGGACAGGGATATTCGAGCAGTACGTC. Its protein product is CASSPPGTGIFEQYV.